One and the same sample provided the 22 T cell receptor beta chains below, sequenced in a study of control samples from healthy donors and cancer patients. Generated by immunoSEQ multiplex PCR, the TCRdb table keeps only in-frame clones and is missing some. The data show about 130,000 clones, roughly 95% seen once. Sequenced material: blood. Receptor source: a man aged 30 to 45 in good health.

The rearrangement joins TRBV11-2 to TRBJ1-6; tentatively, D is TRBD1 (6 bases). This CDR3 is built from 15 residues. The germline gives CDR1 SGHAT, CDR2 FQNNGV. V shed 6 bases and J shed 6 bases, with 15 bases lying between them. This CDR3 reads CASSYGGAGNSPLHF. In nucleotides, the CDR3 is TGTGCCAGCAGTTACGGGGGGGCAGGTAATTCACCCCTCCACTTT.

The V call is TRBV6-6, the J call TRBJ2-4, with TRBD2 identical over 9 bases. There are 14 residues in the CDR3. CDR1 is MNHNY and CDR2 is SVGAGI in the germline V gene (reference sequence). V shed 6 bases and J 8 bases; nucleotides not matched to a gene: 8. The CDR3 region has the DNA TGTGCCAGCAGGGCCGCGGGGGGGAGGGACATTCAGTACTTC. Encoded protein: CASRAAGGRDIQYF.

The V gene is TRBV18, the J gene TRBJ1-3; D is undetermined. This CDR3 region has 14 residues. V shed 4 bases and J shed 4 bases, with 11 bases lying between them. Germline V gene sequence: CDR1 KGHSH, CDR2 LQKENI. This CDR3 reads CASSLYGPGNTIYF. The CDR3 DNA sequence: TGTGCCAGCTCACTTTATGGCCCCGGAAACACCATATATTTT.

V is TRBV18 and J is TRBJ1-6; tentative D call: TRBD1 (6 bases). Germline CDR1 KGHSH, CDR2 LQKENI. Trimming cost V 1 base and J 0 bases, with 13 bases left between them. CDR3 length: 18 residues. The CDR3 coding sequence is TGTGCCAGCTCACCACTGGACAGCCAGAGCTCCTATAATTCACCCCTCCACTTT. This encodes CASSPLDSQSSYNSPLHF.

The V gene is TRBV24-1, the J gene TRBJ2-1, with 8 bases identical to TRBD1. V gave up 0 bases and J gave up 5 bases; unmatched junction bases: 5. The CDR3 has 16 amino acids. CDR1 and CDR2 from the germline V gene are KGHDR and SFDVKD. The CDR3 region has the DNA TGTGCCACCAGTGATTTGGACAGGGGACCGGACAATGAGCAGTTCTTC. Its protein product is CATSDLDRGPDNEQFF.

CDR3 bases: TGCGCCAGCAGCCATTTATCCCCAGCGGGGCAGACCCAGTACTTC. Its protein is CASSHLSPAGQTQYF. The J gene is TRBJ2-5, the V gene TRBV4-1, with TRBD2 matching 7 bases. V lost 3 bases to trimming and J lost 6 bases; unmatched junction nucleotides: 10. The V gene's germline CDR1 is MGHRA and CDR2 YSYEKL. The CDR3 contains 15 residues.

The V gene is TRBV15, the J gene TRBJ2-2; no reliable D call. V gave up 0 bases and J gave up 7 bases, with 6 bases separating them. The CDR3 sequence is 13 residues long. Germline loops: CDR1 LNHNV, CDR2 YYDKDF (reference sequence). CDR3 in DNA: TGTGCCACCAGCAGAGAACAGAACGGGGAGCTGTTTTTT. It encodes CATSREQNGELFF. The variable domain in full, with the rest retrieved from reference TRBV15 and TRBJ2-2, is DAMVIQNPRYQVTQFGKPVTLSCSQTLNHNVMYWYQQKSSQAPKLLFHYYDKDFNNEADTPDNFQSRRPNTSFCFLDIRSPGLGDTAMYLCATSREQNGELFFGEGSRLTVL.

The rearrangement uses TRBV5-8 and TRBJ1-3, with 7 bases lining up with TRBD1. This CDR3 contains 15 residues. Trimming took 0 bases from V and 0 from J; bases not matched to a gene: 0. Looked up from germline, CDR1 is SGHTS and CDR2 is YDEGEE. The CDR3 nucleotides are TGTGCCAGCAGCTTGGGGGACAGCTCTGGAAACACCATATATTTT. Protein: CASSLGDSSGNTIYF.

J is TRBJ2-3 and V is TRBV6-2 or TRBV6-3; no reliable D call. Per the germline V gene, CDR1 is MNHEY and CDR2 is SVGEGT. This CDR3 is built from 16 residues. V shed 2 bases and J shed 3 bases, with 15 bases lying between them. This CDR3 is CASSYLRLTRTDTQYF. As DNA, the CDR3 is TGTGCCAGCAGTTACCTGAGATTGACCAGGACAGATACGCAGTATTTT.

This sequence joins TRBV18 and TRBJ2-3; no clear D gene. Germline CDR1 reads KGHSH; CDR2 reads LQKENI. V shed 3 bases and J shed 5 bases, with 3 bases lying between them. CDR3 length equals 11 residues. The CDR3 nucleotides are TGTGCCAGCTCACCGAAAGATACGCAGTATTTT. This sequence encodes CASSPKDTQYF.

This rearrangement joins TRBV30 to TRBJ1-6; 11 bases are shared with TRBD1. Per the germline V gene, CDR1 is GTSNPN and CDR2 is SVGIG (reference sequence). CDR3 length: 13 residues. Losses at the gene ends were 6 bases for V and 8 bases for J; bases not matched to a gene: 3. CDR3 nucleotide sequence: TGTGCCTGCCGGACAGGGGGCGATTCACCCCTCCACTTT. Translating it yields CACRTGGDSPLHF.

The chain has TRBV19 and TRBJ2-6; D is uncertain. CDR1 and CDR2 (germline): LNHDA, SQIVND (reference sequence). V lost 6 bases to trimming and J lost 0 bases, with 12 bases between them. The CDR3 consists of 16 residues. CDR3 nucleotides: TGTGCCAGTAGCTGGGCAGCAAACTCTGGGGCCAACGTCCTGACTTTC. It encodes CASSWAANSGANVLTF. Full variable domain (rest looked up from reference TRBV19 and TRBJ2-6): DGGITQSPKYLFRKEGQNVTLSCEQNLNHDAMYWYRQDPGQGLRLIYYSQIVNDFQKGDIAEGYSVSREKKESFPLTVTSAQKNPTAFYLCASSWAANSGANVLTFGAGSRLTVL.

This chain uses TRBV24-1 with TRBJ2-1, with D perhaps TRBD1 or TRBD2 (5 bases each). V lost 3 bases to trimming and J lost 15 bases, with 20 bases between them. This CDR3 has 14 amino acids. Looked up from germline, CDR1 is KGHDR and CDR2 is SFDVKD. The CDR3: CATSDGGNPRERFF. The CDR3, as DNA: TGTGCCACCAGTGATGGGGGAAACCCACGGGAACGGTTCTTC.

V gene TRBV3-1 (or the pseudogene TRBV3-2) combines with J gene TRBJ2-1, with 7 positions matching TRBD2. Per the germline V gene, CDR1 is LGHDT and CDR2 is YNNKEL (reference sequence). The length of the CDR3 is 18 residues. The V segment lost 6 bases and the J segment 2 bases; nucleotides outside the gene matches: 16. The CDR3 region is CASRPSTGTIGAYNEQFF. In DNA form, the CDR3 reads TGTGCCAGCAGGCCATCTACCGGGACTATAGGAGCCTACAATGAGCAGTTCTTC.

The chain is built from TRBV29-1 and TRBJ1-2, with TRBD1 matching over 7 bases. The junction had 6 bases not matched to a gene; V was cut back by 7 bases and J by 7 bases. CDR1 SQVTM and CDR2 ANQGSEA come from the germline V gene. This CDR3 is 11 amino acids long. The CDR3 nucleotides read TGCAGCGGCGACAGGGAGGTTGGCTACACCTTC. Amino acids: CSGDREVGYTF.

V and J are TRBV7-9 and TRBJ1-4, with 7 bases matching TRBD1. After removal of 1 base from V and 3 bases from J, the junction contained 2 bases not matched to a gene. Germline loops: CDR1 SEHNR, CDR2 FQNEAQ (reference sequence). This CDR3 is 15 amino acids long. The CDR3 nucleotides read TGTGCCAGCAGCTTAGGCGGGACAGCTAATGAAAAACTGTTTTTT. Protein: CASSLGGTANEKLFF. The entire variable domain, with the rest obtained from reference TRBV7-9 and TRBJ1-4, is as follows: DTGVSQNPRHKITKRGQNVTFRCDPISEHNRLYWYRQTLGQGPEFLTYFQNEAQLEKSRLLSDRFSAERPKGSFSTLEIQRTEQGDSAMYLCASSLGGTANEKLFFGSGTQLSVL.

The V call is TRBV2, the J call TRBJ1-1, with D possibly TRBD1 on 5 matching bases. Trimming stripped 3 bases from V and 4 bases from J, with 15 bases between. The CDR3 is 15 residues long. Germline assignment: CDR1 SNHLY and CDR2 FYNNEI. CDR3 DNA: TGTGCCAGCAGTGAGGGCAGGGCAAGGGGCACTGAAGCTTTCTTT. Its translation: CASSEGRARGTEAFF.

The chain combines TRBV30 with TRBJ2-5, with 14 bases matching TRBD2. Germline CDR1 reads GTSNPN; CDR2 reads SVGIG (reference sequence). The CDR3 sequence is 15 residues long. V lost 2 bases, J lost 5 bases, and 4 bases stayed unmatched. The CDR3 bases are TGTGCCTGGAGTCCGGGACTAGCGGGGGAGGAGACCCAGTACTTC. Residues: CAWSPGLAGEETQYF.

The chain couples TRBV3-1 (or the pseudogene TRBV3-2) to TRBJ1-6; D may be TRBD1 (6 bases). V was shortened by 4 bases and J by 5 bases, with 18 bases between the two germline ends. CDR3 length: 17 amino acids. Germline CDR1 and CDR2: LGHDT and YNNKEL (reference sequence). CDR3 in amino acids: CASSPTVGGLDNSPLHF. DNA for the CDR3: TGTGCCAGCAGCCCTACCGTAGGGGGGCTAGATAATTCACCCCTCCACTTT.

The chain links TRBV7-2 to TRBJ1-5; D gene ambiguous. Trimming cost V 6 bases and J 7 bases, with 13 bases left between them. Germline values: CDR1 SGHTA, CDR2 FQGNSA. The CDR3 spans 13 residues. CDR3 DNA: TGTGCCAGCAGTCTGGGCGCATTGCAGCCCCAGCATTTT. It yields the protein CASSLGALQPQHF.

The V gene is TRBV4-3, the J gene TRBJ1-6; D gene unclear. The germline V gene encodes CDR1 LGHNA and CDR2 YSLEER. V was cut by 0 bases and J by 0 bases, with 9 bases left in between. The CDR3 totals 17 residues. The CDR3 protein is CASSQDPGSSYNSPLHF. The CDR3 nucleotides read TGCGCCAGCAGCCAAGATCCGGGCAGCTCCTATAATTCACCCCTCCACTTT.

V is TRBV28 and J is TRBJ1-4; tentatively, D is TRBD1 (5 bases). V was pared by 6 bases and J by 8 bases, with 16 bases between. The length of the CDR3 is 14 residues. Germline V CDR1 and CDR2: MDHEN, SYDVKM. CDR3 nucleotides: TGTGCCAGCAGCCTAGAGGGACGGGTGGAAAAACTGTTTTTT. This encodes CASSLEGRVEKLFF. Looking up the rest from reference TRBV28 and TRBJ1-4 gives the full variable domain: DVKVTQSSRYLVKRTGEKVFLECVQDMDHENMFWYRQDPGLGLRLIYFSYDVKMKEKGDIPEGYSVSREKKERFSLILESASTNQTSMYLCASSLEGRVEKLFFGSGTQLSVL.